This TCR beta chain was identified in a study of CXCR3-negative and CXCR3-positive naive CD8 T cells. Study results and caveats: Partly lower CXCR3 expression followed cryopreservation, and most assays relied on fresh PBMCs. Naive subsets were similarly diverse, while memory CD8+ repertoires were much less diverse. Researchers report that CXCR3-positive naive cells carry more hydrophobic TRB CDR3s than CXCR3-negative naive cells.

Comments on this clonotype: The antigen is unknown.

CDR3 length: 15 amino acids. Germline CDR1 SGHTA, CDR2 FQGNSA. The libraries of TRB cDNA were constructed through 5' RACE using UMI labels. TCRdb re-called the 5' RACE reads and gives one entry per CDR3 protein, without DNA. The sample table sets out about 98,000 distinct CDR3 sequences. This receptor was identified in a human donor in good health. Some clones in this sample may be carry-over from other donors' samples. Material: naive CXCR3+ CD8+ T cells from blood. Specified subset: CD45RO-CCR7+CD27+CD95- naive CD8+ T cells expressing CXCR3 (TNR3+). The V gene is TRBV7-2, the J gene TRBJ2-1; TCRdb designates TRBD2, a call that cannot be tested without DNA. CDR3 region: CASSLVHLAYNEQFF. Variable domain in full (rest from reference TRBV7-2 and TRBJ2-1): GAGVSQSPSNKVTEKGKDVELRCDPISGHTALYWYRQSLGQGLEFLIYFQGNSAPDKSGLPSDRFSAERTGGSVSTLTIQRTQQEDSAVYLCASSLVHLAYNEQFFGPGTRLTVL.